A selection of T cell receptor beta chains follows, all from one sample in a study of CD8 T cell repertoires and HIV-1 epitope variants. What these receptors recognize is not known. The method was immunoSEQ multiplex PCR; TCRdb's version includes in-frame clones alone and lacks a portion of them. The sample has 5,000 to 6,500 clones; 64% are singletons. What was sequenced was cultured CD8+ T cells derived from PBMCs. Source of these receptors: a male donor with HIV. Each CDR3 is given with its conserved first and last residue.

TRBJ2-7 TRBV2 CAAGDAYEQYF
TRBJ2-3 TRBV6-5 CASSYRRQLGDTQYF
TRBJ1-2 TRBV28 CASSPLGREGYTF
TRBJ2-3 TRBV7-6 CASSHPERSGGEPDTQYF
TRBJ1-1 TRBV4-3 CASSQDRGRNTEAFF
TRBJ2-7 TRBV25-1 CASSERGRAYEQYF
TRBJ2-1 TRBV11-1 CASSSSRGGDEQFF
TRBJ2-3 TRBV5-6 CASSRAVSTDTQYF
TRBJ2-2 TRBV9 CASSAQPLRDTGELFF
TRBJ2-7 TRBV6-5 CASSAGTIEQYF
TRBJ2-2 TRBV29-1 CSAGRTNSGELFF
TRBJ2-1 TRBV6-1 CASMGRPGYNEQFF
TRBJ2-5 TRBV13 CASSRRTGAETQYF
TRBJ2-5 TRBV5-1 CASSFYSGRRGETQYF
TRBJ2-1 TRBV15 CATSRVGIDYNEQFF
TRBJ1-2 TRBV5-1 CASSMKGPSSNGYTF
TRBJ1-3 TRBV29-1 CSTAAGGGNTIYF
TRBJ1-2 TRBV6-4 CASSDSTGARSGYTF
TRBJ2-1 TRBV6-5 CASNPLAGTYNEQFF
TRBJ1-2 TRBV10-3 CAIGGAWDGYGYTF
TRBJ2-7 TRBV13 CASSLGPPTASYEQYF
TRBJ1-1 TRBV9 CASSVGGMGTEAFF
TRBJ1-2 TRBV4-2 CASSPWTGNHGYTF
TRBJ2-7 TRBV13 CASSLTQATYEQYF
TRBJ2-1 TRBV28 CASRPHDRNEQFF
TRBJ1-1 TRBV29-1 CSARTGDTEAFF
TRBJ1-2 TRBV5-1 CASSLGGGGYTF
TRBJ2-2 TRBV27 CASSFLGLTGELFF
TRBJ1-1 TRBV19 CASSRPPFGEAFF
TRBJ2-1 TRBV7-9 CASSLESGTNEQFF
TRBJ2-5 TRBV13 CASSPSAGGRRGTQYF
TRBJ2-1 TRBV2 CASSVLAGHNEQFF
TRBJ2-1 TRBV6-5 CASMGRPGYNEQFF
TRBJ2-2 TRBV6-4 CASSAGDTGELFF
TRBJ1-2 TRBV5-8 CASSLGQGIPYGYTF
TRBJ2-7 TRBV27 CASSLSGLAGGSYEQYF
TRBJ1-5 TRBV6-5 CASGPEATGPQHF
TRBJ2-5 TRBV27 CASREGGAETQYF
TRBJ1-3 TRBV11-3 CASSPRRTAYSGNTIYF
TRBJ2-1 TRBV7-8 CASSLDGASEQFF
TRBJ1-3 TRBV7-6 CASSWQGTDSSGNTIYF
TRBJ2-3 TRBV2 CASTMAFTGDTQYF
TRBJ2-1 TRBV14 CASSQDRKPYNEQFF
TRBJ2-3 TRBV6-5 CASTNGGRAADTQYF
TRBJ2-1 TRBV28 CASETQGFNEQFF
TRBJ2-7 TRBV27 CASSQKRGNYEQYF